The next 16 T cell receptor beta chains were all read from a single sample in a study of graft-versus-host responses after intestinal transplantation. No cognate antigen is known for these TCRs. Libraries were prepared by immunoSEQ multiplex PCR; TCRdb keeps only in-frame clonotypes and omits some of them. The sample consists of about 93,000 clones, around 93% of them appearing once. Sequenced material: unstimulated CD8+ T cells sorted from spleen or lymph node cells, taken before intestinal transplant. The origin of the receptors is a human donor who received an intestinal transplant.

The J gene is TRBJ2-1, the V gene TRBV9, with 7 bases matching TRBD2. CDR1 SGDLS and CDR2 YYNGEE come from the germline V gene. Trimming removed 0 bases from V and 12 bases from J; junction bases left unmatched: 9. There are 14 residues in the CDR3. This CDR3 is CASSVDGGIQWQFF. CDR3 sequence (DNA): TGTGCCAGCAGCGTAGACGGGGGGATACAATGGCAGTTCTTC.

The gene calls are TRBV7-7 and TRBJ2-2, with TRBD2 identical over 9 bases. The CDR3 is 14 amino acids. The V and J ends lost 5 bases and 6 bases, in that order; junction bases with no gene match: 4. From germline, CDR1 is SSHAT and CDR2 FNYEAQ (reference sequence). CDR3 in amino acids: CASSVGTSPGELFF. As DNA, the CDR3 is TGTGCCAGCAGCGTCGGGACTAGCCCCGGGGAGCTGTTTTTT.

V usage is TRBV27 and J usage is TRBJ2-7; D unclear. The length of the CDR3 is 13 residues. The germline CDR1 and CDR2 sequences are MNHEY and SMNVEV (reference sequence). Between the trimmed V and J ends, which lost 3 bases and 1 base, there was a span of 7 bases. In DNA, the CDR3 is TGTGCCAGCAGTTTGGCTAGTTCCTACGAGCAGTACTTC. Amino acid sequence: CASSLASSYEQYF.

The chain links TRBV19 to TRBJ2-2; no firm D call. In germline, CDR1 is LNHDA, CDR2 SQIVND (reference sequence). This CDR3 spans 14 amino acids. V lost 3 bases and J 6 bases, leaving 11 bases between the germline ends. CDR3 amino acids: CASSIGGPAGELFF. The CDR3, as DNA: TGTGCCAGTAGTATCGGTGGTCCCGCCGGGGAGCTGTTTTTT.

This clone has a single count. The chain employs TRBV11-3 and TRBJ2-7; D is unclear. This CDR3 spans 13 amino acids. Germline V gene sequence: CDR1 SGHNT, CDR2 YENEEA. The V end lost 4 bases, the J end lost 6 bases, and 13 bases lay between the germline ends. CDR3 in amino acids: CASSSGALGEQYF. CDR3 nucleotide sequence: TGTGCCAGCAGCTCTGGAGCCTTGGGCGAGCAGTACTTC.

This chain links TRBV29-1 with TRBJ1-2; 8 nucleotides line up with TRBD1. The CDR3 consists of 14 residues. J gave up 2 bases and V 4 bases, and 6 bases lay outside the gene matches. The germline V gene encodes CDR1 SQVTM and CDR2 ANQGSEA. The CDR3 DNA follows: TGCAGCGTTGGTAGCAGGGGGCCCAACTATGGCTACACCTTC. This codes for CSVGSRGPNYGYTF.

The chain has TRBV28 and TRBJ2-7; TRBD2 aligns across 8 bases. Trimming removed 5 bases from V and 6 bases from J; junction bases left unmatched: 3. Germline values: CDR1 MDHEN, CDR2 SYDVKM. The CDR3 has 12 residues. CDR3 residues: CASSPTSGEQYF. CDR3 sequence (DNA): TGTGCCAGCAGTCCCACTAGCGGCGAGCAGTACTTC.

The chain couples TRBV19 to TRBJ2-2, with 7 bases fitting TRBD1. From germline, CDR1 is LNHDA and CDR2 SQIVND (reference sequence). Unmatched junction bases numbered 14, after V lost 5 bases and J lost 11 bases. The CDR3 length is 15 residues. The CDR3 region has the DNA TGTGCCAGTAGTGCCCCGGGACAGAGAGGGGTTGAGCTGTTTTTT. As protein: CASSAPGQRGVELFF.

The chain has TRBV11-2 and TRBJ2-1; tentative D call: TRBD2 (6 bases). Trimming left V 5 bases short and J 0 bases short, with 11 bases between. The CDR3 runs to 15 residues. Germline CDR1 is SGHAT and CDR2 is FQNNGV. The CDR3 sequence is CASSGPEGSYNEQFF. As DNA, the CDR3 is TGTGCCAGCAGCGGACCGGAGGGCTCCTACAATGAGCAGTTCTTC.

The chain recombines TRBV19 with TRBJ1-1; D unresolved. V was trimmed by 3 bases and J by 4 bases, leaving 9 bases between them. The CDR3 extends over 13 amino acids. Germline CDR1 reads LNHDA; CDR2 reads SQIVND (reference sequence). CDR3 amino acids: CASSMGSGTEAFF. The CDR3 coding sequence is TGTGCCAGTAGTATGGGGAGTGGCACTGAAGCTTTCTTT.

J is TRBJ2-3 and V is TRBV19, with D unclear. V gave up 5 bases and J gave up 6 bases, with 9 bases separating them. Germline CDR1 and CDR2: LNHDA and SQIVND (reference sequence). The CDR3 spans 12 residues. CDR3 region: CASSSPIDTQYF. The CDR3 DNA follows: TGTGCCAGTAGTTCCCCAATCGATACGCAGTATTTT. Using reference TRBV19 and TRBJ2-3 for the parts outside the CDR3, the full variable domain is DGGITQSPKYLFRKEGQNVTLSCEQNLNHDAMYWYRQDPGQGLRLIYYSQIVNDFQKGDIAEGYSVSREKKESFPLTVTSAQKNPTAFYLCASSSPIDTQYFGPGTRLTVL.

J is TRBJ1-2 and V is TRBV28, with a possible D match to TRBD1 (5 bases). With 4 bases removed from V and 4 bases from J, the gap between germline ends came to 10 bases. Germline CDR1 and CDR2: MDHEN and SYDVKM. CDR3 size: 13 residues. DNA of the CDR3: TGTGCCAGCAGTTGGGGGGTATCCTATGGCTACACCTTC. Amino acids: CASSWGVSYGYTF.

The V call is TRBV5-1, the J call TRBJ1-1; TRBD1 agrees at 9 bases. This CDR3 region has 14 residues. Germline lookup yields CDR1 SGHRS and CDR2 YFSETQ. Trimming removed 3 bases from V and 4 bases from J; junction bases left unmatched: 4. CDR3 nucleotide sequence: TGCGCCAGCAGCTGGACAGGGGAGGGCACTGAAGCTTTCTTT. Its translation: CASSWTGEGTEAFF.

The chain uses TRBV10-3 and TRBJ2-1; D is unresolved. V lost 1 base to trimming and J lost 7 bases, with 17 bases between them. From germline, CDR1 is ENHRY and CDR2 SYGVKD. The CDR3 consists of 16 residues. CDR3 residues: CAISEYTVLSWNEQFF. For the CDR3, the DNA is TGTGCCATCAGTGAGTATACAGTCTTATCTTGGAATGAGCAGTTCTTC.

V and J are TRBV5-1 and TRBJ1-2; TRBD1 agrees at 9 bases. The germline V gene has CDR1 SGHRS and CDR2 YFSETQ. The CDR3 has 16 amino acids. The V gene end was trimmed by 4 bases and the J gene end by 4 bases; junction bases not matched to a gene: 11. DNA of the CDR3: TGCGCCAGCAGCCACGGGAACAGGGGGCAGGGCTATGGCTACACCTTC. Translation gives CASSHGNRGQGYGYTF.

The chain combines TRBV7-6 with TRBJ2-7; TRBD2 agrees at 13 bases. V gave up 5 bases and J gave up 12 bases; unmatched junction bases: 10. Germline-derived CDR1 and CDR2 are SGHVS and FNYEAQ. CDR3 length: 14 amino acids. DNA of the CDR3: TGTGCCAGCAGCGACCGGACTAGCGGGAGTCCGAGGTACTTC. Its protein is CASSDRTSGSPRYF.